This paragraph covers one T cell receptor (beta chain) sequence. What it binds is not known. These data are taken from a study of CXCR3-negative and CXCR3-positive naive CD8 T cells. Study-level results: Within a donor, both naive subsets shared TRBV-TRBJ usage, unlike memory cells. Researchers report that CXCR3-positive naive cells carry more hydrophobic TRB CDR3s than CXCR3-negative naive cells.

The CDR3 has 12 amino acids. The germline gives CDR1 SEHNR, CDR2 FQNEAQ (reference sequence). With UMI labels, 5' RACE was used to prepare the TRB cDNA libraries. TCRdb reworked the 5' RACE reads into one entry per CDR3 protein, no DNA. The table lists 130,000 or so distinct CDR3 sequences. The chain has TRBV7-9 and TRBJ2-7; the D call from TCRdb, TRBD1, cannot be confirmed without DNA. Input material: naive CXCR3- CD8+ T cells from blood. As for subset: CD45RO-CCR7+CD27+CD95- naive CD8+ T cells lacking CXCR3 (TNR3-). The TCR originated in a human donor in good health. Some clones in this sample may be carry-over from other donors' samples. The CDR3 sequence: CASTPTGYEQYF.